The 9 T cell receptor beta chains below all came from one sample that was sequenced in a study of OX40 agonist ivuxolimab in advanced cancers. Produced via immunoSEQ multiplex PCR; TCRdb's table is partial and in-frame only. The sample carries around 20,000 clones, roughly 85% recorded once. Specimen: CD4+ or CD8+ T cells sorted from blood, collected in a trial of the OX40 agonist ivuxolimab. Receptors were obtained from an adult with an advanced solid tumor such as melanoma, head and neck, liver or kidney cancer.

The chain has TRBV5-6 and TRBJ2-7; no reliable D call. V lost 5 bases to trimming and J lost 2 bases, with 17 bases between them. The germline V gene encodes CDR1 SGHDT and CDR2 YYEEEE. The CDR3 is 15 amino acids. This CDR3 reads CASRPALGPPYEQYF. The CDR3 nucleotides are TGTGCCAGCAGACCCGCCTTAGGTCCCCCCTACGAGCAGTACTTC.

The chain carries TRBV5-4 and TRBJ2-3; possible D gene TRBD1, 6 bases. The V end was cut by 0 bases, the J end by 8 bases, with 13 bases between. CDR1 is SGHNT and CDR2 is YYREEE in the germline V gene (reference sequence). The CDR3 runs to 14 residues. CDR3 protein: CASSLDRASGTQYF. In DNA, the CDR3 is TGTGCCAGCAGCTTGGACAGGGCCTCCGGTACGCAGTATTTT.

The gene calls are TRBV5-1 and TRBJ2-5; 8 nucleotides align to TRBD1. With 4 bases clipped from V and 4 bases from J, the junction kept 6 bases outside the gene matches. Germline CDR1 is SGHRS and CDR2 is YFSETQ. The CDR3 contains 14 residues. Here the CDR3 reads CASSMGQAGETQYF. As DNA, the CDR3 is TGCGCCAGCAGCATGGGACAGGCAGGAGAGACCCAGTACTTC.

The chain carries TRBV2 and TRBJ2-5, with TRBD1 matching 11 bases. The CDR3 is 13 residues long. V lost 4 bases to trimming and J lost 9 bases; unmatched junction nucleotides: 4. Germline assignment: CDR1 SNHLY and CDR2 FYNNEI. CDR3 sequence reads: CASSGDRGGPQYF. For the CDR3, the DNA is TGTGCCAGCAGTGGGGACAGGGGGGGCCCCCAGTACTTC.

This sequence joins TRBV11-3 and TRBJ2-2; 14 bases map to TRBD2. This CDR3 spans 20 amino acids. V shed 2 bases and J 5 bases; nucleotides not matched to a gene: 13. The V gene's germline CDR1 is SGHNT and CDR2 YENEEA. The CDR3 here is CASSLLWGLAGVLSTGELFF. Written as DNA, the CDR3 is TGTGCCAGCAGCTTATTGTGGGGACTAGCGGGAGTTCTATCGACCGGGGAGCTGTTTTTT.

This clone has a single count. The rearrangement uses TRBV4-2 and TRBJ2-3, with D possibly matching TRBD2 (7 bases). The CDR3 is 16 residues long. Germline values: CDR1 LGHNA, CDR2 YNFKEQ. V was pared by 5 bases and J by 0 bases, with 15 bases between. CDR3 bases: TGTGCCAGCAGCGGTAGGGGGGGCCTAAGCACAGATACGCAGTATTTT. Protein sequence: CASSGRGGLSTDTQYF.

The chain is built from TRBV6-1 and TRBJ2-7; D tentatively reads TRBD1 or TRBD2 (5 bases each). V shed 3 bases and J shed 0 bases, with 12 bases lying between them. The CDR3 sequence is 15 residues long. Germline-derived CDR1 and CDR2 are MNHNS and SASEGT. The CDR3 DNA reads TGTGCCAGCAGTGATGCTGGGACGCCCTCCTACGAGCAGTACTTC. Its protein product is CASSDAGTPSYEQYF.

V is TRBV4-1 and J is TRBJ2-1; D unresolved. The CDR3 loop spans 17 amino acids. Deletions cut 2 bases from V and 1 base from J, with 15 bases between. Germline values: CDR1 MGHRA, CDR2 YSYEKL. The CDR3 nucleotides read TGCGCCAGCAGCCAATTCGTTCGGGTAAATTCCTACAATGAGCAGTTCTTC. It specifies CASSQFVRVNSYNEQFF.

This clone was seen only once. One end of the junction fails to match germline, which may point to a read error. This sequence joins TRBV11-2 and TRBJ2-2; TRBD2 aligns across 13 bases. The CDR3 has 16 amino acids. Germline V gene data show CDR1 as SGHAT and CDR2 as FQNNGV. Here the CDR3 DNA reads TGTGCCAGCAGCCCTACTAGCGGGGGGGCCCTCCGGGGAGCTGTTTTT. It yields the protein CASSPTSGGALRGAVF.